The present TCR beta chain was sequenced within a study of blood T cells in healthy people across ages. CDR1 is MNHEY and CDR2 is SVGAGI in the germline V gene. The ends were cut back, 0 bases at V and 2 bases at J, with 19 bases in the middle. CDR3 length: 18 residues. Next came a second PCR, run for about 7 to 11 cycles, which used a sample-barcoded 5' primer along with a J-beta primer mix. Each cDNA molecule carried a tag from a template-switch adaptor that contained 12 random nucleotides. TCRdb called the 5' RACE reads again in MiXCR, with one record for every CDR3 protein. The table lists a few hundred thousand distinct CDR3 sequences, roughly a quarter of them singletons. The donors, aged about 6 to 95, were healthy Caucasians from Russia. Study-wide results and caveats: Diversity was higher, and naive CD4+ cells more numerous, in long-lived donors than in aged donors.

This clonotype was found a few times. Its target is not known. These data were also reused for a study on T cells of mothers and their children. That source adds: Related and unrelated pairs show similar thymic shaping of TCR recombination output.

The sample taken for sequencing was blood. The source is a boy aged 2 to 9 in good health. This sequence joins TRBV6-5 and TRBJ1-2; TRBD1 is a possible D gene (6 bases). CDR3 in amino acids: CASSYSRRLGQLNYGYTF. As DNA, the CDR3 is TGTGCCAGCAGTTACTCCAGGAGGTTAGGACAGCTCAACTATGGCTACACCTTC.